This note documents a single T cell receptor (beta chain) sequence. What this receptor recognizes is not known. No base quality information exists; no much larger clone differs at one position. This record belongs to a study of T cell responses to AZD1222 COVID-19 vaccine (dated by TCRdb to the early 2020s). About the full investigation: A total of 233 trial participants underwent TCR sequencing, of whom around 200 received two doses of AZD1222 and 26 received two doses of the MenACWY control vaccine. Trial participants were enrolled by age into subgroups of 18-55, 56-69 and 70-plus years, and around 150, 29 and 61 TCR-sequenced participants, respectively, were included in these subgroups. Broader findings and caveats from the paper: Nearly half of unique spike-specific TCRs reportedly recognized epitopes outside regions mutated in the B.1.351 and B.1.1.7 variants. The 56-69-year group was small, and its depth increase did not reach significance, likely because of low power. Because no day 14 peak-response samples were available, the repertoires could be characterized only after the peak T cell response. CD4 TCRs associated with the vaccine covered the entire spike protein, and the dominant responses were in regions 160-218 and 743-854. A significant rise in spike-specific TCR breadth and depth was observed after two AZD1222 doses relative to day 0 and relative to MenACWY recipients. Participants were mostly white British and included more females than males, and it was suggested by the authors that clonal diversity may have been underestimated. Only a handful of AZD1222 recipients were SARS-CoV-2 seropositive at baseline, limiting conclusions about previously exposed vaccinees.

Taken with the paper, the label for time point translates to: baseline before first vaccination. This specimen's treatment or condition label, interpreted: meningococcal conjugate vaccine given as trial control. The vaccinee samples were drawn from two UK trials, COV001 and COV002, one of which was a single-blind randomized controlled phase 2/3 trial testing AZD1222 (ChAdOx1 nCoV-19) in healthy adults. For TCRbeta chain sequencing, PBMC samples were collected from trial participants at day 0 and at day 28 after the second dose. The germline V gene specifies SGHDT as CDR1 and YYEEEE as CDR2. V is pruned by 1 base and J by 6 bases, leaving 5 bases of the junction without a gene match. Measured from the cysteine to the phenylalanine, the CDR3 is 15 residues long. Here the CDR3 DNA is all that survives: 45 bases in frame from base 1. The CDR3 regions of human TCRbeta chains were subjected to immunosequencing. The authors' analysis ran thus. Repertoire TCRs were matched against a reference library of SARS-CoV-2-specific TCRs generated with the MIRA antigen-specificity platform. Breadth was defined as the fraction of unique TCRs that were SARS-CoV-2-associated. Depth was defined as the fraction of total T cells that were SARS-CoV-2-associated. Each spike-specific TCR was assigned to its reactive spike region and to a CD4 or CD8 class using the MIRA data. Log10-transformed breadth and depth values were compared by one-way ANOVA with Sidak's multiple comparisons tests. The immuneACCESS repertoire file appears here via TCRdb, limited to in-frame rearrangements. These files lack a portion of the clones; in checked studies, under half of the deficit traces to unresolved V genes, and the cause of the others is not known. V and J calls and clone size are copied from that table; D and trimming were computed from the DNA. This sample is represented by around 150,000 clones; 90% to 95% of them were singletons. The top ten clones comprise around 4% of the sample.

The sequence joins TRBV5-6 to TRBJ2-3, with 10 middle bases fitting TRBD1. The source of this sequence is an adult in good health. Sequencing used peripheral blood, obtained on day 0 of MenACWY control vaccination. The bases are TGTGCCAGCAGCTTGTGGACAGGGGGTGGCGATACGCAGTATTTT. Translated, it gives CASSLWTGGGDTQYF.